A single sample is the source of the 4 T cell receptor beta chains below, sequenced in a study of response to subunit inactivated influenza vaccine (dated by TCRdb to the late 2010s). Library creation used RT-PCR. Sequencing was performed on an Illumina HiSeq 2500. In-frame beta chains were kept once TCRdb had trimmed the public reads at Q25 with fastp and called clones with MiXCR. Rows are unified per CDR3 protein, each entry keeping the most common DNA and genes. Across this sample there are roughly 780,000 distinct CDR3 sequences, with roughly 18% seen only once. Jointly, the top ten make up 11% of the sample. The material sequenced was PBMCs from blood, taken approximately 5 days after vaccination. The receptors stem from a man over 45 who received an inactivated influenza vaccine. Donor details come from another sample of the same person, matched by shared clones.

This clonotype came up a few times. This chain joins TRBV5-1 and TRBJ1-1; the D is unclear. Germline-derived CDR1 and CDR2 are SGHRS and YFSETQ. The CDR3 totals 15 residues. V shed 4 bases and J shed 5 bases, with 18 bases lying between them. As DNA, the CDR3 is TGCGCCAGCAGCCCAATCGGGGATTTCTCGACTGAAGCTTTCTTT. Its translation: CASSPIGDFSTEAFF.

The chain carries TRBV6-4 and TRBJ2-1; D perhaps matches TRBD1 (5 bases). The CDR3 extends over 14 amino acids. With 4 bases removed from V and 9 bases from J, the gap between germline ends came to 16 bases. CDR1 and CDR2 from the germline V gene are MRHNA and SNTAGT. For the CDR3, the DNA is TGTGCCAGCAGTGGAGTGGGGCCCGGATTTGAGCAGTTCTTC. Translated, it gives CASSGVGPGFEQFF.

The J gene is TRBJ2-4, the V gene TRBV27, with a tentative D call TRBD1 (8 bases). This CDR3 is 14 amino acids long. Germline values: CDR1 MNHEY, CDR2 SMNVEV (reference sequence). V was trimmed by 4 bases and J by 7 bases, leaving 14 bases between them. In nucleotides, the CDR3 is TGTGCCAGCAGTTCGACAGGGGAGGGGAACATTCAGTACTTC. It yields the protein CASSSTGEGNIQYF.

This clonotype was detected only a few times. This rearrangement joins TRBV29-1 to TRBJ2-3; 9 positions match TRBD1. V trimming: 2 bases; J trimming: 1 base; junction bases outside the gene matches: 4. Germline CDR1 SQVTM, CDR2 ANQGSEA. The CDR3 is made up of 15 amino acids. This CDR3 is CSVERTGVGTDTQYF. CDR3 nucleotides: TGCAGCGTTGAACGGACAGGGGTGGGCACAGATACGCAGTATTTT.